Listed below are T cell receptor beta chains from one sample, sequenced in a study of blood T cells in healthy people across ages. TCRdb reprocessed the 5' RACE reads via MiXCR and lists one record per CDR3 protein. The sample lists approximately 2,000,000 distinct CDR3 sequences, about two fifths occurring once. Material: blood. Every receptor here comes from a human donor in good health. CDR3s include the opening cysteine and the closing phenylalanine or tryptophan. A D gene is named only where the DNA matches it firmly. Some rows have no size entry. The others give once, few or many, or a class for an expanded clone.

d_gene,v_gene,abundance,j_gene,len,CDR3nt,CDR3aa
-,TRBV5-1,few,TRBJ2-3,13,TGTGCCAGCAGCTTAGAGTTAGAAGATACGCAGTATTTT,CASSLELEDTQYF
-,TRBV20-1,-,TRBJ2-7,11,TGCAGTGGGCGGGGTGCCCACGAGCAGTACTTC,CSGRGAHEQYF
-,TRBV2,-,TRBJ1-5,15,TGTGCCAGCAGTGAAGAAGGGATAGGCAATCAGCCCCAGCATTTT,CASSEEGIGNQPQHF
-,TRBV7-3,once,TRBJ2-7,14,TGTGCCAGCAGCCGGACCCACGGAGCGTACGAGCAGTACTTC,CASSRTHGAYEQYF
TRBD2,TRBV7-6,few,TRBJ2-3,16,TGTGCCAGCAGCTTTGACGGGACTAGCGGTCCAGATACGCAGTATTTT,CASSFDGTSGPDTQYF
-,TRBV20-1,many,TRBJ1-2,13,TGCAGTGCTAGAGATCGGATTAACTATGGCTACACCTTC,CSARDRINYGYTF
TRBD2,TRBV12-3/TRBV12-4,many,TRBJ2-1,16,TGTGCCAGCAGCCCAATAGCGGGGGGGCTAGGGGATGAGCAGTTCTTC,CASSPIAGGLGDEQFF
TRBD1,TRBV5-1,-,TRBJ2-5,14,TGCGCCAGCAGCCATGGACAGGGGGCCGAGACCCAGTACTTC,CASSHGQGAETQYF
TRBD1,TRBV24-1,-,TRBJ1-1,18,TGTGCCACCAGTGATGGGAGAAGGGGAGACAGGGGTAAAACTGAAGCTTTCTTT,CATSDGRRGDRGKTEAFF
-,TRBV6-6,few,TRBJ1-2,14,TGTGCCAGCAGTTACGGGGCCGCAAACTATGGCTACACCTTC,CASSYGAANYGYTF
-,TRBV7-2,once,TRBJ2-7,13,TGTGCCAGCAGCCCTTACTCTAACTACGAGCAGTACTTC,CASSPYSNYEQYF
-,TRBV24-1,-,TRBJ2-1,16,TGTGCCACCAGTGACCCCATTGGGGACAATTACAATGAGCAGTTCTTC,CATSDPIGDNYNEQFF
-,TRBV10-3,-,TRBJ1-2,12,TGTGCCATCAGTGATTATACGGATGGCTACACCTTC,CAISDYTDGYTF
-,TRBV27,few,TRBJ1-2,17,TGTGCCAGCAGTTTATCGGCAGGGGCGGACAACATGGATGGCTACACCTTC,CASSLSAGADNMDGYTF
-,TRBV20-1,-,TRBJ1-4,16,TGCAGTGCCCCACCAGGCATCGGACTCCGAAATGAAAAACTGTTTTTT,CSAPPGIGLRNEKLFF
TRBD2,TRBV7-6,-,TRBJ2-1,14,TGTGCCAGCAGCTCGCCCGGGACTAAAAATGAGCAGTTCTTC,CASSSPGTKNEQFF
-,TRBV6-2/TRBV6-3,-,TRBJ2-1,13,TGTGCCAGCAGATATCGGGCCAACACAGGGCAGTTCTTC,CASRYRANTGQFF
TRBD1,TRBV19,-,TRBJ1-2,14,TGTGCCAGTAGTATAGGACAGGGGGCTGGAGGCTACACCTTC,CASSIGQGAGGYTF
-,TRBV12-5,-,TRBJ2-5,15,TGTGCTAGTGGTCGTACCGGGGCCCTTGGGGAGACCCAGTACTTC,CASGRTGALGETQYF
TRBD2,TRBV12-3/TRBV12-4,-,TRBJ2-2,15,TGTGCCAGCATCTCGGCGGGGGGCCCCATCGGGGAGCTGTTTTTT,CASISAGGPIGELFF
-,TRBV5-1,-,TRBJ2-2,14,TGCGCCAGCAGCTTCAGGGTCCCCGCCGGGGAGCTGTTTTTT,CASSFRVPAGELFF
-,TRBV28,few,TRBJ1-5,12,TGTGCCAGCATTGGGGTTGTTCAGCCCCAGCATTTT,CASIGVVQPQHF
TRBD1,TRBV12-3/TRBV12-4,-,TRBJ2-3,15,TGTGCCAGCAGTTTTCGACAGGGGAGCACAGATGCGCAGTATTTT,CASSFRQGSTDAQYF
TRBD2,TRBV12-3/TRBV12-4,-,TRBJ2-1,13,TGTGCCATCGGACTAGCGGATACCAATGAGCAGTTCTTC,CAIGLADTNEQFF
-,TRBV29-1,many,TRBJ1-2,13,TGCAGCGTTGAACCTTCGCAGGGGAGGAGCTACACCTTC,CSVEPSQGRSYTF
TRBD2,TRBV10-3,-,TRBJ2-3,18,TGTGCCATCAGTGAATGGGCTAGCGGAACCGAATACACAGATACGCAGTATTTT,CAISEWASGTEYTDTQYF
-,TRBV5-1,-,TRBJ2-2,15,TGCGCCAGCAGCTGGGGGACACCGAGCACCGGGGAGCTGTTTTTT,CASSWGTPSTGELFF
-,TRBV7-2,-,TRBJ1-5,15,TGTGCCAGCAGCTTAGGGGGACTCCCCTATCAGCCCCAGCATTTT,CASSLGGLPYQPQHF
-,TRBV20-1,-,TRBJ2-1,15,TGCAGTGCTAAAAGTATCAGCCTGTCCTACAATGAGCAGTTCTTC,CSAKSISLSYNEQFF
-,TRBV6-6,-,TRBJ2-3,13,TGTGTCAGCAGCGAGATCCGAACAGATACGCAGTATTTT,CVSSEIRTDTQYF
TRBD1,TRBV10-3,few,TRBJ1-2,13,TGTGCCATCAGTCCGGGACAGGAGGGAGGCTACACCTTC,CAISPGQEGGYTF
TRBD1,TRBV12-3/TRBV12-4,few,TRBJ2-5,14,TGTGCCAGCAGTCTCCGGGACAGGGGGCTTTGGCAGTACTTC,CASSLRDRGLWQYF
-,TRBV14,-,TRBJ2-7,17,TGTGCCGGCAGCCCGATTGCGGGGGCCATCGTTGGATACGAGCAGTACTTC,CAGSPIAGAIVGYEQYF
TRBD1,TRBV6-6,-,TRBJ2-7,14,TGTGCCAGCACCCGGGACAGGGGTTACTACGAGCAGTACTTC,CASTRDRGYYEQYF
TRBD2,TRBV4-2,-,TRBJ2-1,14,TGTGCCAGCAGCAGAGATGTAGTCCGACTAGCGCAGTTCTTC,CASSRDVVRLAQFF
-,TRBV20-1,-,TRBJ2-7,14,TGCAGTGCTAGGGTGGAGGGCGGCTCCTACGAGCAGTACTTC,CSARVEGGSYEQYF
TRBD1,TRBV6-6,-,TRBJ1-2,13,TGTGCCAGCAGTTACAGGACAGGACCTGGCTACACCTTC,CASSYRTGPGYTF
-,TRBV7-2,few,TRBJ2-7,14,TGTGCCACCAAGGGAGGCCTGGGCCCCTACGAGCAGTACTTC,CATKGGLGPYEQYF
TRBD2,TRBV10-3,few,TRBJ2-2,13,TGTGCCGCGGGGGATTCCGGCACCGGGGAGCTGTTTTTT,CAAGDSGTGELFF
-,TRBV29-1,-,TRBJ2-5,16,TGCAGCGTTGATGTCCCGCCATGGGAGACATACAATGAGCAGTACTTC,CSVDVPPWETYNEQYF
-,TRBV6-2/TRBV6-3,-,TRBJ1-1,15,TGTGCCAGCATTTGGAGCGTTACAGGCCCCAAGGGGACTTTCTTT,CASIWSVTGPKGTFF
-,TRBV9,-,TRBJ2-1,16,TGTGCCAGCAGCGTAGTTTGGAATAGCTCCTACAATGAGCAGTTCTTC,CASSVVWNSSYNEQFF
TRBD1,TRBV18,-,TRBJ1-1,14,TGTGCCAGCTCAGCCCAGGGGGTTCGTACTGAAGCTTTCTTT,CASSAQGVRTEAFF
-,TRBV27,once,TRBJ1-1,15,TGTGCCAGCAGTGTCTGGGGTCCCCCGAACACTGAAGCTTTCTTT,CASSVWGPPNTEAFF
-,TRBV12-3/TRBV12-4,-,TRBJ1-2,14,TGTGCCAGCAGGCCACAGGCGGGTGGCTATGGCTACACCTTC,CASRPQAGGYGYTF
TRBD1,TRBV7-3,few,TRBJ2-1,15,TGTGCCAGCAGCCCAAGAGGGGGCAGACGAAATGAGCAGTTCTTC,CASSPRGGRRNEQFF
-,TRBV27,-,TRBJ1-5,14,TGTGCCAGCAGTTCACGGGGGAAATCAAGGCCCCAGCATTTT,CASSSRGKSRPQHF
-,TRBV21-1,few,TRBJ1-2,20,TGTGCCAGCAGCAAAGTGGAGGGGAACGACAGCGCTGGAGCCTACTATGGCTACACCTTC,CASSKVEGNDSAGAYYGYTF